What follows describes a single T cell receptor (beta chain). The junction departs from the called germline gene at one end, perhaps through a read error. CDR3 size: 14 residues. The germline CDR1 and CDR2 sequences are LGHNT and FRNRAP. In the original processing: For nucleated cells, counts were estimated from reference gene primer amplification. Method: immunoSEQ multiplex PCR; TCRdb's copy keeps in-frame clones and lacks some. V, J and clone size are those of that table, while D and trimming were read from the DNA. The data contain 100,000 to 150,000 clones, approximately 70% of them singletons. This sample stems from a study of blood T cell repertoires in COVID-19. Study at large: Acute-phase and convalescent COVID-19 samples originated in the United States, Italy and Spain.

Sample: peripheral blood. This chain uses TRBV12-5 with TRBJ1-2; perhaps TRBD1 as D (5 bases). The sequence came from a woman in her 70s with acute or convalescent COVID-19. CDR3 sequence (DNA): TGTGCTAGTGGGTTGGCAGGGTCTAACTATGGCTACACCTTC. Protein: CASGLAGSNYGYTF.